Below are 29 T cell receptor beta chains sequenced from a single sample in a study of OX40 agonist ivuxolimab in advanced cancers. The assay was immunoSEQ multiplex PCR, and TCRdb's table has in-frame clones only and misses some. The table has 74,000 or so clones, 90% to 95% seen once. The specimen was CD4+ or CD8+ T cells sorted from blood, collected in a trial of the OX40 agonist ivuxolimab. The receptors stem from an adult with an advanced solid tumor such as melanoma, head and neck, liver or kidney cancer.

The gene calls are TRBV6-6 and TRBJ2-7; 7 bases are shared with TRBD1. V lost 4 bases to trimming and J lost 7 bases; unmatched junction nucleotides: 10. From germline, CDR1 is MNHNY and CDR2 SVGAGI (reference sequence). The CDR3 is 14 residues long. The chain's CDR3 is CASSLQGPLGEQYF. The CDR3 DNA is TGTGCCAGCAGTTTACAGGGGCCCCTCGGGGAGCAGTACTTC.

The chain recombines TRBV7-2 with TRBJ2-2; D uncertain. CDR1 and CDR2 (germline): SGHTA, FQGNSA. V lost 5 bases, J lost 5 bases, and 15 bases lay in between. The CDR3 extends over 15 amino acids. The CDR3 is CASSALLTPTGELFF. The CDR3 coding sequence is TGTGCCAGCAGCGCCCTCCTGACACCAACCGGGGAGCTGTTTTTT.

V usage is TRBV2 and J usage is TRBJ1-5; D call uncertain. The V gene lost 8 bases and the J gene lost 0 bases, with 20 bases spanning the gap. The CDR3 spans 17 residues. Germline lookup yields CDR1 SNHLY and CDR2 FYNNEI. The CDR3 DNA reads TGTGCCAGCTTTATCGGGCCGAACTTATATAGCAATCAGCCCCAGCATTTT. This gives the protein CASFIGPNLYSNQPQHF.

The V and J genes are TRBV25-1 and TRBJ2-3; D remains ambiguous. Germline loops: CDR1 MGHDK, CDR2 SYGVNS. The CDR3 sequence is 12 residues long. The germline V and J ends were trimmed by 2 bases and 10 bases, with 10 bases remaining between them. The CDR3 reads CASSEEVGPQYF. The CDR3 region has the DNA TGTGCCAGCAGTGAAGAGGTTGGGCCGCAGTATTTT.

CDR3 loop: CASSLYRGHGYTF. Written as DNA, the CDR3 is TGTGCCAGCAGTTTATACAGGGGCCATGGCTACACCTTC. This sequence joins TRBV28 and TRBJ1-2, with 7 bases identical to TRBD1. Germline V gene lookup returns CDR1 MDHEN and CDR2 SYDVKM. With V trimmed by 1 base and J by 6 bases, 2 bases remained unmatched. The CDR3 is 13 residues long.

The chain uses TRBV7-8 and TRBJ2-7; 11 bases agree with TRBD1. There are 15 residues in the CDR3. The germline V gene encodes CDR1 SGHVS and CDR2 FQNEAQ. V lost 1 base, J lost 3 bases, and 2 bases stayed unmatched. The CDR3 bases are TGTGCCAGCAGCTTAGGGACAGGGGGCTTCTACGAGCAGTACTTC. Amino acid sequence: CASSLGTGGFYEQYF.

The gene calls are TRBV19 and TRBJ2-5, with 13 bases aligning to TRBD2. The V gene's germline CDR1 is LNHDA and CDR2 SQIVND (reference sequence). Losses at the gene ends were 9 bases for V and 1 base for J; bases not matched to a gene: 5. The CDR3 is 15 amino acids. In DNA form, the CDR3 reads TGTGCCAGCATGACTAGCGGGGGGCTCCAAGAGACCCAGTACTTC. As protein: CASMTSGGLQETQYF.

This clone has only a few counts. The chain has TRBV15 and TRBJ2-1; TRBD1 agrees at 7 bases. The CDR3 extends over 15 amino acids. V gave up 2 bases and J gave up 2 bases; unmatched junction bases: 3. Per germline, CDR1 LNHNV and CDR2 YYDKDF (reference sequence). The CDR3 nucleotides read TGTGCCACCAGCAGAACCCAGGGGGCCTACAATGAGCAGTTCTTC. Protein: CATSRTQGAYNEQFF.

This clone has a single count. This chain connects TRBV9 to TRBJ2-3, with D possibly being TRBD2 (5 bases). CDR3 length: 14 amino acids. Germline CDR1 reads SGDLS; CDR2 reads YYNGEE. Trimming removed 0 bases at V and 4 bases at J, with 9 bases between. Written as DNA, the CDR3 is TGTGCCAGCAGCGTAGCGGGGTGGGCAGATACGCAGTATTTT. Translated: CASSVAGWADTQYF.

The chain links TRBV6-4 to TRBJ2-7, with a possible D match to TRBD2 (6 bases). This CDR3 has 14 amino acids. Trimming removed 8 bases from V and 5 bases from J, with 19 bases in between. Per the germline V gene, CDR1 is MRHNA and CDR2 is SNTAGT. The CDR3 spells CASGSDPRRDEQYF. Written as DNA, the CDR3 is TGTGCCAGCGGTTCGGACCCGAGGAGGGACGAGCAGTACTTC.

The rearrangement links TRBV19 to TRBJ1-2, with TRBD1 identical over 8 bases. There are 15 residues in the CDR3. Losses at the gene ends were 7 bases for V and 3 bases for J; bases not matched to a gene: 10. Germline values: CDR1 LNHDA, CDR2 SQIVND (reference sequence). The CDR3, as DNA: TGTGCCAGTATTTACGGAACAGGGGGAGACTATGGCTACACCTTC. Protein product: CASIYGTGGDYGYTF.

The chain has TRBV6-5 and TRBJ1-3; TRBD1 might be the D (5 bases). This CDR3 spans 14 amino acids. Germline lookup yields CDR1 MNHEY and CDR2 SVGAGI. Deletions cut 7 bases from V and 0 bases from J, with 10 bases between. The CDR3 DNA is TGTGCCAGCATAAAGACAGTCTCTGGAAACACCATATATTTT. Translating gives CASIKTVSGNTIYF.

The rearrangement joins TRBV6-5 to TRBJ1-6, with TRBD1 matching over 8 bases. From germline, CDR1 is MNHEY and CDR2 SVGAGI. The CDR3 length is 15 residues. The V segment lost 5 bases and the J segment 9 bases; nucleotides outside the gene matches: 9. The CDR3 region has the DNA TGTGCCAGCAGTAGGACAGGGCGACCGGGTTCACCCCTCCACTTT. This sequence encodes CASSRTGRPGSPLHF.

The sample holds a few counts of this clone. The genes are TRBV28 and TRBJ2-1; 9 nucleotides agree with TRBD1. Germline CDR1 reads MDHEN; CDR2 reads SYDVKM. Trimming removed 8 bases from V and 8 bases from J; junction bases left unmatched: 7. There are 13 residues in the CDR3. CDR3 loop: CASEEQGADEQFF. CDR3 in DNA: TGTGCCAGCGAAGAACAGGGGGCCGATGAGCAGTTCTTC.

V gene TRBV11-2 combines with J gene TRBJ2-3; 10 nucleotides line up with TRBD2. The ends lost 6 bases at V and 7 bases at J; junction bases unmatched: 7. CDR1 is SGHAT and CDR2 is FQNNGV in the germline V gene. This CDR3 has 14 residues. CDR3: CASRRTSGGHTQYF. CDR3 DNA: TGTGCCAGCAGGCGGACTAGCGGAGGACATACGCAGTATTTT.

The gene calls are TRBV19 and TRBJ1-4, with D hard to call. V was trimmed by 3 bases and J by 2 bases, leaving 7 bases between them. The CDR3 has 14 amino acids. CDR1 is LNHDA, CDR2 SQIVND, per germline (reference sequence). CDR3 bases: TGTGCCAGTAGTATCGAAAGGACTAATGAAAAACTGTTTTTT. It specifies CASSIERTNEKLFF. Combining the CDR3 with reference TRBV19 and TRBJ1-4 gives the whole variable domain DGGITQSPKYLFRKEGQNVTLSCEQNLNHDAMYWYRQDPGQGLRLIYYSQIVNDFQKGDIAEGYSVSREKKESFPLTVTSAQKNPTAFYLCASSIERTNEKLFFGSGTQLSVL.

The rearrangement joins TRBV6-1 to TRBJ1-6, with a weak D call TRBD1 (5 bases). This CDR3 comprises 13 residues. The V gene's germline CDR1 is MNHNS and CDR2 SASEGT. Trimming pared 6 bases from V and 7 bases from J, leaving 10 bases between. The DNA for the CDR3 is TGTGCCAGCAGGGGAGGGGACAATTCACCCCTCCACTTT. It encodes CASRGGDNSPLHF.

The chain uses TRBV6-5 and TRBJ2-2; TRBD2 might be the D (5 bases). CDR1 is MNHEY and CDR2 is SVGAGI in the germline V gene. CDR3 length equals 15 residues. Deletions cut 5 bases from V and 4 bases from J, with 14 bases between. DNA of the CDR3: TGTGCCAGCAGTGTTAGAGGGTCGGGCACCGGGGAGCTGTTTTTT. It encodes CASSVRGSGTGELFF.

This rearrangement joins TRBV10-2 to TRBJ2-7, with a tentative D call TRBD2 (6 bases). Germline loops: CDR1 WSHSY, CDR2 SAAADI. The CDR3 spans 15 residues. With 2 bases removed from V and 3 bases from J, the gap between germline ends came to 14 bases. In DNA form, the CDR3 reads TGCGCCAGCAGTGAGAAGGGACTGGGTCACTACGAGCAGTACTTC. Translated: CASSEKGLGHYEQYF.

The chain joins TRBV11-2 to TRBJ2-7, with 7 bases fitting TRBD1. Germline lookup yields CDR1 SGHAT and CDR2 FQNNGV. The V and J ends lost 5 bases and 9 bases, in that order; junction bases with no gene match: 10. The CDR3 is 13 residues long. Here the CDR3 reads CASSNRQGRGQYF. CDR3 nucleotide sequence: TGTGCCAGCAGCAACCGACAGGGTCGTGGGCAGTACTTC.

The chain has TRBV6-1 and TRBJ1-5; D remains ambiguous. The CDR3 sequence is 13 residues long. The V gene's germline CDR1 is MNHNS and CDR2 SASEGT. Trimming removed 2 bases from V and 4 bases from J, with 6 bases in between. As DNA, the CDR3 is TGTGCCAGCAGTGAATACACGAATCAGCCCCAGCATTTT. Amino acid sequence: CASSEYTNQPQHF.

The chain has TRBV6-5 and TRBJ1-2, with D unresolved. Germline CDR1 MNHEY, CDR2 SVGAGI. This CDR3 contains 13 residues. Trimming cost V 5 bases and J 4 bases, with 11 bases left between them. This CDR3 reads CASSSGTFYGYTF. The CDR3 DNA follows: TGTGCCAGCAGTAGCGGCACGTTCTATGGCTACACCTTC.

This clone has only one observation. The rearrangement uses TRBV7-2 and TRBJ2-5; weak D call: TRBD2 (5 bases). Germline-derived CDR1 and CDR2 are SGHTA and FQGNSA. The CDR3 consists of 14 residues. Trimming cost V 0 bases and J 2 bases, with 7 bases left between them. As DNA, the CDR3 is TGTGCCAGCAGCTTAGCGGGAGCGCAAGAGACCCAGTACTTC. Translated: CASSLAGAQETQYF. Filled out from reference TRBV7-2 and TRBJ2-5, the complete variable domain reads GAGVSQSPSNKVTEKGKDVELRCDPISGHTALYWYRQSLGQGLEFLIYFQGNSAPDKSGLPSDRFSAERTGGSVSTLTIQRTQQEDSAVYLCASSLAGAQETQYFGPGTRLLVL.

The chain carries TRBV28 and TRBJ1-2, with D maybe TRBD1 (5 bases). The CDR3 runs 15 residues. Per germline, CDR1 MDHEN and CDR2 SYDVKM. With 5 bases removed from V and 6 bases from J, the gap between germline ends came to 19 bases. The CDR3 sequence is CASSILGGAGDGYTF. The CDR3 bases are TGTGCCAGCAGTATCCTGGGAGGGGCGGGAGATGGCTACACCTTC.

The count of this clone is one. This sequence joins TRBV29-1 and TRBJ2-2; TRBD1 or TRBD2 may be the D gene (5 bases each). The CDR3 extends over 13 amino acids. V was clipped by 3 bases and J by 5 bases, with 10 bases between them. CDR1 is SQVTM, CDR2 ANQGSEA, per germline. CDR3 amino acids: CSVDSGRTGELFF. CDR3 nucleotides: TGCAGCGTTGATTCGGGGCGGACCGGGGAGCTGTTTTTT.

This sequence joins TRBV12-5 and TRBJ2-1, with 8 bases fitting TRBD1. CDR3 length: 15 residues. Trimming removed 6 bases from V and 3 bases from J; junction bases left unmatched: 7. In germline, CDR1 is LGHNT, CDR2 FRNRAP. Here the CDR3 DNA reads TGTGCTAGTGGCCCGGACAGGGCCAGCTACAATGAGCAGTTCTTC. This gives the protein CASGPDRASYNEQFF.

The V call is TRBV7-2, the J call TRBJ2-7, with D possibly called TRBD1 or TRBD2 (5 bases each). V was cut by 1 base and J by 0 bases, with 10 bases left in between. This CDR3 spans 15 amino acids. Germline V gene lookup returns CDR1 SGHTA and CDR2 FQGNSA. DNA of the CDR3: TGTGCCAGCAGCTTAGAGGCAGGGACCTCCTACGAGCAGTACTTC. Residues: CASSLEAGTSYEQYF.

The chain couples TRBV5-1 to TRBJ1-1; D uncertain. Germline-derived CDR1 and CDR2 are SGHRS and YFSETQ. Deletions cut 1 base from V and 1 base from J, with 8 bases between. CDR3 length: 14 amino acids. This CDR3 reads CASSLFDENTEAFF. For the CDR3, the DNA is TGCGCCAGCAGCTTGTTTGACGAGAACACTGAAGCTTTCTTT.

The rearrangement joins TRBV28 to TRBJ1-1, with D possibly being TRBD1 (6 bases). The CDR3 has 14 amino acids. Trimming pared 6 bases from V and 2 bases from J, leaving 13 bases between. Looked up from germline, CDR1 is MDHEN and CDR2 is SYDVKM. CDR3 nucleotides: TGTGCCAGCAGACCGGACAGTTATAACACTGAAGCTTTCTTT. Its protein product is CASRPDSYNTEAFF.